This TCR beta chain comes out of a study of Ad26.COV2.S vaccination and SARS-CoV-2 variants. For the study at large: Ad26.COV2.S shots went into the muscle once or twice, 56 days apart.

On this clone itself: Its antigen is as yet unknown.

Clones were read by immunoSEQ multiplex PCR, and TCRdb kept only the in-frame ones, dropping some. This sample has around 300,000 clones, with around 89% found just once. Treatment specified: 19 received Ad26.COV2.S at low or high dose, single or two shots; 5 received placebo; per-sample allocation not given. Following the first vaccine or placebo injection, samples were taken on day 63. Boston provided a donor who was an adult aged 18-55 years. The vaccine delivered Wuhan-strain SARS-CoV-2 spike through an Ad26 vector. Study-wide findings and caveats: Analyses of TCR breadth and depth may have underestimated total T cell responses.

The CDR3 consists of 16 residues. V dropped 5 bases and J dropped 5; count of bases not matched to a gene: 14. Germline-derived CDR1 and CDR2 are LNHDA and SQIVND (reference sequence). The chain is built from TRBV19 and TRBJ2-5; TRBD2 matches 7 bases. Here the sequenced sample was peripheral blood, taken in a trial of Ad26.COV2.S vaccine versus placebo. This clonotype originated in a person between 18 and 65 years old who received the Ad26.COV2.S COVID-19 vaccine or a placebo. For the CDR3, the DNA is TGTGCCAGTAGTCTACCCTCCACCGGGGGGTGGGAGACCCAGTACTTC. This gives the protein CASSLPSTGGWETQYF.